This record covers a single TCR beta chain. What it binds is not known. The data were obtained in a study of shared clonotypes between healthy human individuals. In the study overall: CD8 memory received one plate per donor, CD8 naive two, CD4 memory three and CD4 naive three. Study-level results: Clonotypes which were not shared had lower generation probabilities than clonotypes that all four donors shared.

Measured with immunoSEQ multiplex PCR; TCRdb has only the in-frame clones, and not every one. The repertoire holds over 2 million clones, with roughly 94% as singletons. The germline CDR1 and CDR2 sequences are MNHNS and SASEGT. The CDR3 sequence is 13 residues long. The V end lost 8 bases, the J end lost 10 bases, and 20 bases lay between the germline ends. This chain uses TRBV6-1 with TRBJ1-2, with D possibly matching TRBD1 (5 bases). The sequencing input was naive CD4+ T cells sorted from blood. Noted subset: CD45RA+ positively selected. The source is a man between 18 and 35 years old in good health. The DNA of the CDR3 is TGTGCCAGCTTAGGGGACCCAGCAGGGTTCTACACCTTC. Its translation: CASLGDPAGFYTF.